This T cell receptor beta chain was identified during a study of cytomegalovirus exposure and HLA in healthy donors. As for the study in general: The roughly 130 validation repertoires used the same platform as the approximately 700 first-cohort repertoires (as reported by a later analysis).

This clone was observed a single time. The target antigen is unknown. Here immunoSEQ multiplex PCR was the method, and the copy in TCRdb shows in-frame clones only, minus some. This sample yields 160,000 or so clones, of which roughly 86% are seen a single time; less than 3.5% belongs to the top ten. A roughly 120-subject validation cohort, separate from the approximately 690-subject first cohort, supplied the donors. Overall study results and limits: According to a later analysis, TCR clusters from the first cohort tended to co-occur in the approximately 130 validation repertoires. CMV antigen specificity of a few CMV-associated chains was confirmed in vitro.

Germline CDR1 reads SGHRS; CDR2 reads YFSETQ. Trimming took off 1 base at V and 6 bases at J, with 11 bases between the two ends. This CDR3 is 13 amino acids long. Specimen: PBMCs. This receptor was identified in a young man in good health and CMV-seropositive. The chain is built from TRBV5-1 and TRBJ2-7, with D maybe TRBD2 (5 bases). CDR3 nucleotide sequence: TGCGCCAGCAGCTTGTCTTTTCGGGGCGAGCAGTACTTC. This encodes CASSLSFRGEQYF.